The entry below describes one T cell receptor beta chain. This clonotype was counted ten times or more. It has no known antigen specificity. Within one base of it there is no much larger clone, and no base qualities were kept. CDR1 and CDR2 were assigned from the germline V gene (reference sequence) as LNHDA and SQIVND. The cysteine opens and the phenylalanine closes a CDR3 of 14 amino acids. The kept DNA is CDR3 alone, 42 bases in frame from the first base. V and J lose 9 bases and 1 base, and a span of 14 bases separates them. The TCR beta CDR3 regions were amplified from RNA transcripts. The TCR CDR3 was subjected to a first round of RT-PCR using the HTBI primer set and the Qiagen OneStep RT-PCR kit. Libraries were constructed in a second round of multiplex PCR, after which size selection and purification were carried out. Paired-end sequencing of the libraries was performed with 100 bp reads on an Illumina HiSeq2000. Per the authors' processing: SOAPnuke was used to process the raw data, with reads discarded if the reads contained adapters or uncalled bases, had a mean Phred below 15, or lacked an exact constant-primer or identifier match. COPE v1.2.5 was used to merge high-quality paired reads, and clonotypes were defined as unique nucleotide sequences. MiTCR v1.1 was used to align the clonotypes against IMGT TRBV, TRBD and TRBJ reference segments. The analysis included only V-J combinations with a frequency above 0.0001, which together covered about 99% of the repertoires. The TCS score was defined as F50 (clonal expansion) divided by E x V (chaos), with BLOSUM62-based TCRdist calculated between CDR3 peptides within each V-J. Welch's t-statistics and random forest reduced several hundred V-J features to 13, which were used in a naive Bayes classifier (R e1071). The public sequencing data were trimmed at Q25 with fastp and processed into clonotypes with MiXCR by TCRdb, which kept only in-frame beta chains. Entries that share a CDR3 protein sequence are merged under the most common genes and DNA. The V and J calls follow TCRdb's processing rather than the paper's. This sample is represented by some 490,000 distinct CDR3 sequences; roughly a sixth of them were singletons. The ten top clones hold 25% to 30% of the sample.

Ophthalmopathy patients had moderately to severely active disease, Clinical Activity Score of at least 3, NOSPECS grade of at least 4, and duration under 3 months. Any patient with an uncontrolled infection, another autoimmune disease, pregnancy or lactation was excluded. Clinical symptoms, serum thyroxine and TRAb, thyroid ultrasound, and orbital computed tomography formed the basis for the diagnoses. Ficoll-Paque density gradient centrifugation was used to isolate PBMCs from around 9.1 ml of fresh peripheral blood. Trizol reagent was used to extract total RNA, and RNA quality was then checked on an Agilent 2100 Bioanalyzer. The source of the sample is a study of T cells in Graves' hyperthyroidism and ophthalmopathy (dated by TCRdb to the late 2010s). Regarding the complete study: Peripheral blood samples were taken at initial diagnosis, before any treatment was given. The 100 discovery patients were randomly split 7:3 into training and test sets. Prospective prediction of ophthalmopathy was tested in an independent validation cohort of 18 hyperthyroidism patients and some 17 patients who later progressed to ophthalmopathy. In addition, the study compared T-cell repertoires in thyroid tissue and in blood from over 5 Graves' hyperthyroidism patients. The paper describes TCR Vbeta CDR3 sequencing of 135 peripheral blood samples, made up of approximately 40 ophthalmopathy patients, over 70 hyperthyroidism patients and 17 progressor patients. TCR V-J signatures able to tell the groups apart were searched for in a discovery cohort of around 95 patients, of whom approximately 40 had Graves' ophthalmopathy and some 60 had stable Graves' hyperthyroidism. After blood sampling, hyperthyroidism patients were treated with methimazole at a starting dose of 30 mg daily, and ophthalmopathy patients were treated with high-dose intravenous methylprednisolone. What the authors observed across the whole study: Most expanded thyroid clonotypes (frequency above 0.001) were also detected in blood, a finding suggesting that blood repertoires may reflect thyroid immune responses. A 13 V-J signature model separated ophthalmopathy from stable hyperthyroidism, with over 85% sensitivity and roughly 84% specificity in cross-validation and 80%/75% in testing. No statistical method was used to fix the sample size in advance, and group allocation was not hidden from the investigators. In validation, the model predicted progression to ophthalmopathy with just under 71% sensitivity and around 72% specificity, a median of 6.5 months before onset.

What was sequenced was blood. The receptor comes from a woman aged 25 to 39 with Graves' ophthalmopathy. The rearrangement combines TRBV19 with TRBJ2-3; a tentative D call is TRBD1 (5 bases match). CDR3 reads: CASKDSERTDTQYF. The sequence in DNA is TGTGCCAGCAAAGACAGTGAACGCACAGATACGCAGTATTTT.